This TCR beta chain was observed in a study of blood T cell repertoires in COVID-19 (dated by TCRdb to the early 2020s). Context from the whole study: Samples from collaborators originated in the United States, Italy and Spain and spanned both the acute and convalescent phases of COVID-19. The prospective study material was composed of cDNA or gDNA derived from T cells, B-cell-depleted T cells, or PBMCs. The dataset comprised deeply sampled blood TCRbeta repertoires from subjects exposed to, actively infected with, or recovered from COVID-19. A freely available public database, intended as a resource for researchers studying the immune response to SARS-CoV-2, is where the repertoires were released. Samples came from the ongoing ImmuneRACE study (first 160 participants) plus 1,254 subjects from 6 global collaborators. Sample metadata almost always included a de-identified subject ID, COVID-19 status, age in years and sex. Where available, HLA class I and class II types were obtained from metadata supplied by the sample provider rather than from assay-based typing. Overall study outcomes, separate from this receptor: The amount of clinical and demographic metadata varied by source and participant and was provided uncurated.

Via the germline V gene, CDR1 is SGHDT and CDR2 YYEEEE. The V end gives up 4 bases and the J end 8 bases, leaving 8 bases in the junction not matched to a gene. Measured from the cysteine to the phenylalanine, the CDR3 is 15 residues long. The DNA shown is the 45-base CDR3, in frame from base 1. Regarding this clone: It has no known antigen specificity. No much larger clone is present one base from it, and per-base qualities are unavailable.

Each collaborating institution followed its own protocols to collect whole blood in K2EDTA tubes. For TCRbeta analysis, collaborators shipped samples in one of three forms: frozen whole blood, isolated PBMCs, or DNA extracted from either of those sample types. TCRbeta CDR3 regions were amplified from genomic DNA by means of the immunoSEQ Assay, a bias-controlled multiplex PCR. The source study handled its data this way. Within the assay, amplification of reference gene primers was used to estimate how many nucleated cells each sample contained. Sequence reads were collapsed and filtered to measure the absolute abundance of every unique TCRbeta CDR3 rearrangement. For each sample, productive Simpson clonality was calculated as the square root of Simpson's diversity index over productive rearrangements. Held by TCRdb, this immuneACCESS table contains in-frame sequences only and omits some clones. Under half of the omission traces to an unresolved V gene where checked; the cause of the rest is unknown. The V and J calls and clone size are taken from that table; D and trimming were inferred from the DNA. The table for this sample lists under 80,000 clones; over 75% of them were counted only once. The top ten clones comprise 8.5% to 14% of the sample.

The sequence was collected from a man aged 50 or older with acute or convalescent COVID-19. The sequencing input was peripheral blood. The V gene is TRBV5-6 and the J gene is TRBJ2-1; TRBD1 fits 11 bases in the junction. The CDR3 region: CASSLGQGAQYEQFF. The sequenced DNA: TGTGCCAGCAGCCTAGGACAGGGGGCGCAATATGAGCAGTTCTTC.